Listed here are 26 T cell receptor beta chains from one sample, sequenced in a study of shared clonotypes between healthy human individuals. Profiling relied on immunoSEQ multiplex PCR, and the TCRdb table lists in-frame clones only, not all of them. The sample lists approximately 2.4 million clones; approximately 94% were seen once. Sequences were obtained from naive CD4+ T cells sorted from blood. Subset here: CD45RA+ positively selected. Source of these receptors: a man in his late teens or twenties in good health.

The V gene is TRBV29-1, the J gene TRBJ2-5, with D unresolved. CDR1 is SQVTM and CDR2 is ANQGSEA in the germline V gene. This CDR3 spans 13 amino acids. V lost 4 bases, J lost 5 bases, and 14 bases lay in between. The CDR3 here is CSVGAGLVETQYF. The CDR3 DNA reads as TGCAGCGTTGGTGCCGGGTTGGTGGAGACCCAGTACTTC.

The rearrangement uses TRBV2 and TRBJ2-1; D unclear. Germline CDR1 SNHLY, CDR2 FYNNEI. Deletions cut 2 bases from V and 7 bases from J, with 9 bases between. The CDR3 length is 13 residues. CDR3 nucleotide sequence: TGTGCCAGCAGTGAAAGGCAGGATAATGAGCAGTTCTTC. Its protein product is CASSERQDNEQFF.

This CDR3 reads CASSPSSGQGDSGNTIYF. The CDR3 DNA follows: TGTGCCAGCTCACCAAGCTCAGGACAGGGTGACTCTGGAAACACCATATATTTT. The rearrangement uses TRBV18 and TRBJ1-3, with 8 bases lining up with TRBD1. In germline, CDR1 is KGHSH, CDR2 LQKENI. The CDR3 contains 18 residues. Germline trimming cut 2 bases from V and 0 bases from J; bases unmatched to any gene: 9.

A note on this clone: This same CDR3 is encoded by further DNA sequences in the sample. J is TRBJ1-4 and V is TRBV4-1; D remains ambiguous. CDR1 is MGHRA, CDR2 YSYEKL, per germline. V was clipped by 0 bases and J by 7 bases, with 9 bases between them. This CDR3 spans 14 amino acids. CDR3 in DNA: TGCGCCAGCAGCCAAGATCGAGCTGGTGAAAAACTGTTTTTT. It translates to CASSQDRAGEKLFF.

The chain couples TRBV6-1 to TRBJ2-3; D uncertain. Trimming removed 2 bases at V and 1 base at J, with 4 bases between. The CDR3 sequence is 13 residues long. Germline V CDR1 and CDR2: MNHNS, SASEGT. The chain's CDR3 is CASSEYGTDTQYF. As DNA, the CDR3 is TGTGCCAGCAGTGAATATGGCACAGATACGCAGTATTTT.

The chain combines TRBV19 with TRBJ1-5; no definite D call. V dropped 6 bases and J dropped 4 bases, with 16 bases sitting between them. The germline V gene encodes CDR1 LNHDA and CDR2 SQIVND (reference sequence). The CDR3 runs to 15 residues. The DNA of the CDR3 is TGTGCCAGTAGCAGCCTCGCGGGAACTAATCAGCCCCAGCATTTT. Residues: CASSSLAGTNQPQHF.

The chain couples TRBV30 to TRBJ2-2; 7 bases align to TRBD2. Trimming took 3 bases from V and 3 from J; bases not matched to a gene: 7. The CDR3 totals 15 residues. Germline values: CDR1 GTSNPN, CDR2 SVGIG (reference sequence). For the CDR3, the DNA is TGTGCCTGGAGGACCGGGACTACCTACACCGGGGAGCTGTTTTTT. Translated, it gives CAWRTGTTYTGELFF.

The rearrangement joins TRBV10-2 to TRBJ1-2; D not certain. Trimming stripped 2 bases from V and 8 bases from J, with 15 bases between. The CDR3 has 14 amino acids. Germline V gives CDR1 WSHSY, CDR2 SAAADI. The CDR3 sequence: CASSEGMIGSGYTF. DNA for the CDR3: TGCGCCAGCAGTGAGGGGATGATAGGCTCAGGCTACACCTTC.

The chain uses TRBV5-1 and TRBJ2-5; D possibly corresponds to TRBD2 (5 bases). This CDR3 comprises 16 residues. Between the trimmed V and J ends, which lost 4 bases and 2 bases, there was a span of 18 bases. Germline V gene sequence: CDR1 SGHRS, CDR2 YFSETQ. The DNA of the CDR3 is TGCGCCAGCAGCCCAAGGGCGGACTTGACGCAAGAGACCCAGTACTTC. Amino acids: CASSPRADLTQETQYF.

CDR3 protein: CASSLGGGNPETQYF. CDR3 DNA sequence: TGCGCCAGCAGCTTGGGCGGGGGCAATCCAGAGACCCAGTACTTC. The gene calls are TRBV5-1 and TRBJ2-5; tentatively, D is TRBD2 (7 bases). The V end was cut by 0 bases, the J end by 4 bases, with 13 bases between. The CDR3 sequence is 15 residues long. Germline assignment: CDR1 SGHRS and CDR2 YFSETQ.

This clone was observed a single time. Written as DNA, the CDR3 is TGTGCCAGCAGCTTACGGGCCAATCCGAACACTGAAGCTTTCTTT. Translated: CASSLRANPNTEAFF. The chain is built from TRBV7-9 and TRBJ1-1; D not certain. The CDR3 sequence is 15 residues long. V was clipped by 2 bases and J by 1 base, with 11 bases between them. Germline values: CDR1 SEHNR, CDR2 FQNEAQ (reference sequence).

The chain combines TRBV5-1 with TRBJ1-6; D not resolved. Germline CDR1 and CDR2: SGHRS and YFSETQ. The CDR3 is made up of 13 amino acids. Trimming removed 2 bases from V and 12 bases from J, with 12 bases in between. CDR3 coding DNA: TGCGCCAGCAGCTTTCTACGATCTGAACCCCTCCACTTT. Residues: CASSFLRSEPLHF.

The CDR3 region is CASSLLDRENEKLFF. The CDR3 nucleotides read TGTGCCAGCAGTCTGTTGGACAGGGAAAATGAAAAACTGTTTTTT. The chain carries TRBV5-6 and TRBJ1-4, with TRBD1 identical over 8 bases. The CDR3 has 15 amino acids. Germline CDR1 is SGHDT and CDR2 is YYEEEE. J lost 5 bases, V lost 5 bases, and 8 bases had no gene match.

The V call is TRBV6-5, the J call TRBJ2-7; TRBD1 agrees at 10 bases. The CDR3 spans 15 residues. Per the germline V gene, CDR1 is MNHEY and CDR2 is SVGAGI. V lost 2 bases and J lost 5; bases outside the gene matches: 6. The CDR3 loop reads CASSYLTGGGNEQYF. The CDR3 DNA is TGTGCCAGCAGTTACCTGACAGGGGGCGGGAACGAGCAGTACTTC.

J is TRBJ2-3 and V is TRBV7-8; 10 bases are shared with TRBD2. Trimming at V came to 1 base and at J to 0 bases, leaving 1 base not matched to a gene. The V gene's germline CDR1 is SGHVS and CDR2 FQNEAQ. The CDR3 is made up of 16 amino acids. The DNA of the CDR3 is TGTGCCAGCAGCTTAGAGCGGGGGGGAAGCACAGATACGCAGTATTTT. It codes for CASSLERGGSTDTQYF.

The CDR3 region has the DNA TGTGCCAGCAGTGACTCAGGGGGAGTTAGCAATCAGCCCCAGCATTTT. Its protein is CASSDSGGVSNQPQHF. This chain uses TRBV2 with TRBJ1-5; 7 bases are shared with TRBD1. The length of the CDR3 is 16 residues. Germline assignment: CDR1 SNHLY and CDR2 FYNNEI. The J segment lost 0 bases and the V segment lost 3 bases, leaving 5 bases of the junction unmatched. Together with reference TRBV2 and TRBJ1-5, the CDR3 gives the full variable domain: EPEVTQTPSHQVTQMGQEVILRCVPISNHLYFYWYRQILGQKVEFLVSFYNNEISEKSEIFDDQFSVERPDGSNFTLKIRSTKLEDSAMYFCASSDSGGVSNQPQHFGDGTRLSIL.

CDR3: CASSAQGDYGYTF. CDR3 DNA: TGTGCCAGCAGCGCTCAGGGGGACTATGGCTACACCTTC. This chain connects TRBV9 to TRBJ1-2; 7 nucleotides line up with TRBD1. This CDR3 has 13 residues. Germline CDR1 SGDLS, CDR2 YYNGEE. V lost 3 bases and J lost 3; bases outside the gene matches: 2.

This chain joins TRBV7-2 and TRBJ1-4; no reliable D call. From germline, CDR1 is SGHTA and CDR2 FQGNSA. CDR3 size: 15 residues. V dropped 1 base and J dropped 3 bases, with 9 bases sitting between them. CDR3 sequence reads: CASSLGTVANEKLFF. CDR3 bases: TGTGCCAGCAGCTTAGGGACTGTTGCTAATGAAAAACTGTTTTTT.

V is TRBV5-1 and J is TRBJ2-7, with TRBD2 as a possible D gene (6 bases). The CDR3 sequence is 15 residues long. Germline values: CDR1 SGHRS, CDR2 YFSETQ. Trimming cost V 0 bases and J 9 bases, with 19 bases left between them. CDR3 nucleotides: TGCGCCAGCAGCTTGGACGGGAGTGGGTTTGAAGGGCAGTACTTC. Protein product: CASSLDGSGFEGQYF.

This rearrangement joins TRBV5-4 to TRBJ2-5; D remains unclear. Trimming stripped 0 bases from V and 3 bases from J, with 9 bases between. The V gene's germline CDR1 is SGHNT and CDR2 YYREEE (reference sequence). The CDR3 length is 14 residues. The CDR3 DNA is TGTGCCAGCAGCTTGGGTGGACCGGAAGAGACCCAGTACTTC. Amino acid sequence: CASSLGGPEETQYF.

CDR3 loop: CASSLRGPDGYTF. DNA of the CDR3: TGTGCCAGCAGCTTGCGGGGGCCTGATGGCTACACCTTC. The V call is TRBV5-6, the J call TRBJ1-2; perhaps TRBD1 as D (6 bases). The CDR3 length is 13 residues. Per germline, CDR1 SGHDT and CDR2 YYEEEE. The V gene lost 1 base and the J gene lost 6 bases, with 10 bases spanning the gap.

The chain has TRBV7-9 and TRBJ1-1, with a tentative D call TRBD1 (6 bases). There are 13 residues in the CDR3. Looked up from germline, CDR1 is SEHNR and CDR2 is FQNEAQ (reference sequence). V gave up 2 bases and J gave up 5 bases, with 9 bases separating them. In nucleotides, the CDR3 is TGTGCCAGCAGCTTATTACAGGGAACTGAAGCTTTCTTT. Translation: CASSLLQGTEAFF.

The chain links TRBV7-6 to TRBJ2-7; D might be TRBD2 (6 bases). There are 17 residues in the CDR3. Per germline, CDR1 SGHVS and CDR2 FNYEAQ. The V end was cut by 5 bases, the J end by 0 bases, with 20 bases between. Here the CDR3 reads CASSRMGGRLASYEQYF. DNA of the CDR3: TGTGCCAGCAGCCGGATGGGGGGTCGGCTAGCCTCCTACGAGCAGTACTTC.

This chain joins TRBV5-1 and TRBJ1-2; D is unresolved. The germline V gene has CDR1 SGHRS and CDR2 YFSETQ. The CDR3 length is 13 residues. V was trimmed by 4 bases and J by 0 bases, leaving 7 bases between them. Here the CDR3 reads CASSVGPNYGYTF. As DNA, the CDR3 is TGCGCCAGCAGCGTTGGCCCTAACTATGGCTACACCTTC.

V is TRBV10-3 and J is TRBJ2-1; no clear D. Germline CDR1 and CDR2: ENHRY and SYGVKD. The CDR3 is 16 residues long. V shed 2 bases and J shed 0 bases, with 11 bases lying between them. The CDR3 reads CAISEPNPSSYNEQFF. CDR3 nucleotide sequence: TGTGCCATCAGTGAGCCCAACCCCAGCTCCTACAATGAGCAGTTCTTC.

This chain connects TRBV10-3 to TRBJ1-1, with 9 nucleotides matching TRBD1. Per germline, CDR1 ENHRY and CDR2 SYGVKD. This CDR3 is built from 15 residues. The J segment lost 1 base and the V segment lost 6 bases, leaving 6 bases of the junction unmatched. Written as DNA, the CDR3 is TGTGCCATCAGGGAGGGACAGGGTTCGAACACTGAAGCTTTCTTT. This sequence encodes CAIREGQGSNTEAFF.